This is a list of T cell receptor beta chains from one sample in a study of CD8 T cells in ankylosing spondylitis. TCRdb itself ran the 5' RACE reads through MiXCR, one entry per CDR3 protein. Of about 400,000 distinct CDR3 sequences in the sample, about a fifth were seen once. The sample taken for sequencing was blood, either unsorted or a sorted T cell fraction (not recorded which). These receptors were taken from a male donor with ankylosing spondylitis. Each CDR3 is given with its conserved first and last residue. A D gene is named only where the DNA matches it firmly. Size is stated for part of the rows, as once, few or many counts, or as a class when the clone is expanded.

J: TRBJ1-6; size: NA; D: NA; V: TRBV29-1; CDR3: CSVQEANSPLHF; DNA: TGCAGCGTTCAGGAGGCCAATTCACCCCTCCACTTT
J: TRBJ2-7; size: NA; D: NA; V: TRBV20-1; CDR3: CSAQRSTSTYEQYF; DNA: TGCAGTGCCCAAAGGTCAACCAGTACCTACGAGCAGTACTTC
J: TRBJ1-1; size: NA; D: NA; V: TRBV5-1; CDR3: CASSLDGDTEAFF; DNA: TGCGCCAGCAGCTTGGATGGCGACACTGAAGCTTTCTTT
J: TRBJ2-1; size: NA; D: NA; V: TRBV12-3/TRBV12-4; CDR3: CASSLGQGVGYNEQFF; DNA: TGTGCCAGCAGTTTAGGGCAGGGAGTAGGGTACAATGAGCAGTTCTTC
J: TRBJ2-2; size: few; D: NA; V: TRBV5-1; CDR3: CASSPVSPAGELFF; DNA: TGCGCCAGCAGCCCCGTCAGTCCGGCCGGGGAGCTGTTTTTT
J: TRBJ2-3; size: NA; D: NA; V: TRBV12-3/TRBV12-4; CDR3: CASRDQLPDTQYF; DNA: TGTGCCAGCAGAGACCAGCTTCCCGATACGCAGTATTTT
J: TRBJ2-5; size: NA; D: TRBD2; V: TRBV27; CDR3: CASSSRTSGGETQYF; DNA: TGTGCCAGCAGTTCCCGGACTAGCGGGGGGGAGACCCAGTACTTC
J: TRBJ2-4; size: NA; D: NA; V: TRBV5-6; CDR3: CASSSLPGSAKNIQYF; DNA: TGTGCCAGCAGCTCCCTCCCCGGGAGTGCCAAAAACATTCAGTACTTC
J: TRBJ2-1; size: few; D: NA; V: TRBV27; CDR3: CASSQTNQGGGQFF; DNA: TGTGCCAGCAGTCAGACGAACCAAGGCGGAGGGCAGTTCTTC
J: TRBJ2-3; size: NA; D: NA; V: TRBV18; CDR3: CASSLDISSTDTQYF; DNA: TGTGCCAGCTCACTGGATATCTCTAGCACAGATACGCAGTATTTT
J: TRBJ2-2; size: few; D: TRBD2; V: TRBV11-2; CDR3: CASSFPQGTSASAGELFF; DNA: TGTGCCAGCAGCTTCCCTCAGGGGACTAGCGCCAGCGCCGGGGAGCTGTTTTTT
J: TRBJ2-6; size: NA; D: NA; V: TRBV6-1; CDR3: CAVGSSGANVLTF; DNA: TGTGCCGTTGGGAGCTCTGGGGCCAACGTCCTGACTTTC
J: TRBJ2-7; size: few; D: NA; V: TRBV20-1; CDR3: CSAPYLTGYEQYF; DNA: TGCAGTGCTCCCTACCTAACAGGGTACGAGCAGTACTTC
J: TRBJ2-7; size: few; D: TRBD1; V: TRBV25-1; CDR3: CASSPTGRFAEQYF; DNA: TGTGCCAGCAGTCCGACAGGGCGTTTTGCCGAGCAGTACTTC
J: TRBJ2-3; size: few; D: NA; V: TRBV10-3; CDR3: CAISRDTSTDTQYF; DNA: TGTGCCATCAGTAGGGACACCAGCACAGATACGCAGTATTTT
J: TRBJ2-7; size: few; D: TRBD1; V: TRBV11-3; CDR3: CASSSPTGQGPEQYF; DNA: TGTGCCAGCAGCTCGCCTACGGGACAGGGACCCGAGCAGTACTTC
J: TRBJ2-1; size: few; D: NA; V: TRBV28; CDR3: CASRSHPAGPRPNEQFF; DNA: TGTGCCAGCAGATCCCACCCGGCCGGCCCTAGGCCGAATGAGCAGTTCTTC
J: TRBJ1-1; size: few; D: NA; V: TRBV27; CDR3: CASSLGRRGTEAFF; DNA: TGTGCCAGCAGTTTAGGACGGCGGGGCACTGAAGCTTTCTTT
J: TRBJ2-7; size: few; D: TRBD2; V: TRBV29-1; CDR3: CSVEGSASGTYEQYF; DNA: TGCAGCGTTGAAGGCTCGGCTAGCGGGACATACGAGCAGTACTTC
J: TRBJ2-7; size: NA; D: NA; V: TRBV11-2; CDR3: CASSPGVAAPYEQYF; DNA: TGTGCCAGCAGCCCTGGGGTAGCGGCCCCCTACGAGCAGTACTTC
J: TRBJ1-2; size: NA; D: NA; V: TRBV3-1; CDR3: CASSPVRGVGYGYTF; DNA: TGTGCCAGCAGCCCAGTTAGGGGGGTCGGCTATGGCTACACCTTC
J: TRBJ1-6; size: many; D: NA; V: TRBV20-1; CDR3: CSAKWGINSPLHF; DNA: TGCAGTGCCAAGTGGGGCATTAATTCACCCCTCCACTTT
J: TRBJ2-1; size: NA; D: NA; V: TRBV5-1; CDR3: CASSLGQGTSYNEQFF; DNA: TGCGCCAGCAGCTTGGGTCAGGGGACATCCTACAATGAGCAGTTCTTC
J: TRBJ2-7; size: NA; D: TRBD2; V: TRBV5-1; CDR3: CASSYSGRDEHEQYF; DNA: TGCGCCAGCAGTTATAGCGGGAGGGACGAGCACGAGCAGTACTTC
J: TRBJ1-2; size: few; D: NA; V: TRBV29-1; CDR3: CSLGGGVNGYTF; DNA: TGCAGCCTCGGGGGCGGCGTAAACGGCTACACCTTC
J: TRBJ1-2; size: NA; D: NA; V: TRBV28; CDR3: CASSPSWDIYGYTF; DNA: TGTGCCAGCAGTCCCTCCTGGGACATTTATGGCTACACCTTC
J: TRBJ1-2; size: few; D: TRBD1; V: TRBV2; CDR3: CASRIQGAHGYTF; DNA: TGTGCCAGCAGAATTCAGGGGGCTCATGGCTACACCTTC
J: TRBJ2-7; size: NA; D: TRBD2; V: TRBV29-1; CDR3: CSVRKEREEVLGEQYF; DNA: TGCAGCGTCCGGAAGGAGCGGGAGGAGGTTCTGGGGGAGCAGTACTTC
J: TRBJ2-2; size: NA; D: NA; V: TRBV18; CDR3: CASSGTNTGELFF; DNA: TGTGCCAGCTCAGGGACGAACACCGGGGAGCTGTTTTTT
J: TRBJ2-5; size: few; D: TRBD1; V: TRBV28; CDR3: CASGALGQGKETQYF; DNA: TGTGCCAGCGGAGCCCTTGGACAGGGGAAAGAGACCCAGTACTTC
J: TRBJ1-1; size: NA; D: NA; V: TRBV10-3; CDR3: CAISSRGWEGEAFF; DNA: TGTGCCATCAGTAGCAGGGGATGGGAAGGTGAAGCTTTCTTT
J: TRBJ2-1; size: NA; D: TRBD2; V: TRBV7-2; CDR3: CASSLSGSQFF; DNA: TGTGCCAGCAGCTTGAGCGGGAGTCAGTTCTTC
J: TRBJ1-1; size: few; D: NA; V: TRBV5-1; CDR3: CASRAVQNTEAFF; DNA: TGCGCCAGCAGGGCTGTACAGAACACTGAAGCTTTCTTT
J: TRBJ1-5; size: few; D: NA; V: TRBV12-3/TRBV12-4; CDR3: CASSFGRGGNQPQHF; DNA: TGTGCCAGCAGTTTCGGCAGGGGCGGCAATCAGCCCCAGCATTTT
J: TRBJ1-4; size: few; D: NA; V: TRBV7-9; CDR3: CASSSTGANNEKLFF; DNA: TGTGCCAGCAGCTCGACCGGGGCAAATAATGAAAAACTGTTTTTT
J: TRBJ2-3; size: few; D: NA; V: TRBV14; CDR3: CASSQDVRLADTQYF; DNA: TGTGCCAGCAGCCAAGATGTTAGGTTGGCAGATACGCAGTATTTT
J: TRBJ2-2; size: NA; D: NA; V: TRBV7-3; CDR3: CASSIQGAGGELFF; DNA: TGTGCCAGCAGCATCCAAGGGGCGGGAGGGGAGCTGTTTTTT
J: TRBJ2-3; size: NA; D: NA; V: TRBV20-1; CDR3: CSASLPSTDTQYF; DNA: TGCAGTGCTAGTTTGCCTAGCACAGATACGCAGTATTTT
J: TRBJ1-5; size: NA; D: NA; V: TRBV12-3/TRBV12-4; CDR3: CASTEFAHQPQHF; DNA: TGTGCCAGCACAGAGTTTGCGCATCAGCCCCAGCATTTT